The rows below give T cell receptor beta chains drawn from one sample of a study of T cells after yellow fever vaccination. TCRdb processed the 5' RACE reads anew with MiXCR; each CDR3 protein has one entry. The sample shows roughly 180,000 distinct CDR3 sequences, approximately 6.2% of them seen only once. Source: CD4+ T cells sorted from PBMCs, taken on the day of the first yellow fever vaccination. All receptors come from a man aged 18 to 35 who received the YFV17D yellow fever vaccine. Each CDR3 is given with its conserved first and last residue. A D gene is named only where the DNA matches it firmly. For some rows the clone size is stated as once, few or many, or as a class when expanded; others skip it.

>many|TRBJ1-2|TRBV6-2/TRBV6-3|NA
CASSYSPGFGYTF
TGTGCCAGCAGTTACTCGCCCGGGTTCGGCTACACCTTC
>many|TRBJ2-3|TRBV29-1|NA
CSVDRSDTQYF
TGCAGCGTTGACAGGTCAGATACGCAGTATTTT
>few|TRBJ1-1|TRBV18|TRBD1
CASSTGDGTEAFF
TGTGCCAGCTCGACAGGGGACGGCACTGAAGCTTTCTTT
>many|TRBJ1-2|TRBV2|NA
CASSELGNYGYTF
TGTGCCAGCAGTGAGCTGGGGAACTATGGCTACACCTTC
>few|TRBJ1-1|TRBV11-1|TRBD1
CASSAQPGGVPNMNTEAFF
TGTGCCAGCAGCGCACAACCAGGGGGCGTCCCAAACATGAACACTGAAGCTTTCTTT
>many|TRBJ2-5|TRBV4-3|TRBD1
CASSQDLRDRQETQYF
TGCGCCAGCAGCCAAGACCTCCGGGACAGACAAGAGACCCAGTACTTC
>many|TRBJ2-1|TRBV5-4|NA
CASSLGAVRDNEQFF
TGTGCCAGCAGCTTGGGGGCGGTACGTGACAATGAGCAGTTCTTC
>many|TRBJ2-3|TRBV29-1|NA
CSVRTPFGTDTQYF
TGCAGCGTCCGGACTCCTTTCGGGACAGATACGCAGTATTTT
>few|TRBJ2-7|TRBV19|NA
CASSTGGPPSGYEQYF
TGTGCCAGTAGTACAGGTGGTCCCCCGTCGGGCTACGAGCAGTACTTC
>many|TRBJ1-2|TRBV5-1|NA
CASSSGAGIYGYTF
TGCGCCAGCAGCTCCGGGGCGGGGATCTATGGCTACACCTTC
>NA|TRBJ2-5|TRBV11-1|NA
CASSPRSDETQYF
TGTGCCAGCAGCCCCCGCAGCGACGAGACCCAGTACTTC
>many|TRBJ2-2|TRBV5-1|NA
CASSPGHGELFF
TGCGCCAGCAGCCCAGGACACGGGGAGCTGTTTTTT
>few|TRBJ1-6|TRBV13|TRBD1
CASSSHRGSYNSPLHF
TGTGCCAGCAGCTCACACAGGGGGTCCTATAATTCACCCCTCCACTTT
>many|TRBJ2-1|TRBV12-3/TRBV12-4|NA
CASSRHGVGRLGQFF
TGTGCCAGCAGCCGCCACGGTGTGGGCCGTCTCGGGCAGTTCTTC
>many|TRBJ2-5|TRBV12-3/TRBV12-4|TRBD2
CASSFPLAGQETQYF
TGTGCCAGCAGTTTCCCCCTAGCGGGGCAAGAGACCCAGTACTTC
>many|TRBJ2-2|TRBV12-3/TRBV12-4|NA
CASSLARYRELFF
TGTGCCAGCAGTTTAGCGAGGTACCGGGAGCTGTTTTTT
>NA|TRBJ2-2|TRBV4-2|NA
CASSQDRNQTNTGELFF
TGTGCCAGCAGCCAAGATAGGAACCAGACGAACACCGGGGAGCTGTTTTTT
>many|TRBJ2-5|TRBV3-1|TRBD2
CASSLAGGPQETQYF
TGTGCCAGCAGCCTAGCGGGAGGGCCCCAAGAGACCCAGTACTTC
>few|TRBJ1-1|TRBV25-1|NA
CASTTSYAGERAFF
TGTGCCAGCACCACCTCTTACGCTGGGGAGAGAGCTTTCTTT
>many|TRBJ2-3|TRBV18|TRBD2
CASSPISGHSTDTQYF
TGTGCCAGCTCACCAATTAGCGGGCATAGCACAGATACGCAGTATTTT
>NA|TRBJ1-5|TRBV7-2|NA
CASSPGGPAGNQPQHF
TGTGCCAGCAGCCCCGGGGGGCCGGCGGGCAATCAGCCCCAGCATTTT
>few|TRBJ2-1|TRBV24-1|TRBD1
CATGTGVYNEQFF
TGTGCCACAGGGACAGGGGTCTACAATGAGCAGTTCTTC
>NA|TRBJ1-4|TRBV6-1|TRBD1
CADRSQGAYEKLFF
TGTGCCGACCGATCACAGGGGGCCTATGAAAAACTGTTTTTT
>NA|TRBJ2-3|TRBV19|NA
CASSKRGLVSTDTQYF
TGTGCCAGTAGTAAGAGGGGTCTAGTAAGCACAGATACGCAGTATTTT
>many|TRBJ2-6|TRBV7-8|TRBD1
CASSPRQGSGANVLTF
TGTGCCAGCAGCCCCCGACAGGGGTCCGGGGCCAACGTCCTGACTTTC
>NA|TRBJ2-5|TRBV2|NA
CASGGRGNGEETQYF
TGTGCCAGCGGCGGTAGGGGAAACGGAGAAGAGACCCAGTACTTC
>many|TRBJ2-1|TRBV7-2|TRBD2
CASSPWGGWEQFF
TGTGCCAGCAGCCCGTGGGGGGGATGGGAGCAGTTCTTC
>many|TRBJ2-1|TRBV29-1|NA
CSVESWDEQFF
TGCAGCGTTGAAAGTTGGGATGAGCAGTTCTTC
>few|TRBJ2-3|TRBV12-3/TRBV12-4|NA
CASSPPGRGDTQYF
TGTGCCAGCAGTCCCCCGGGACGGGGAGATACGCAGTATTTT
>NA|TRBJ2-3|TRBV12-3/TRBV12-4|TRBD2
CASSSRTSGVLSYSTDTQYF
TGTGCCAGCAGTTCCCGGACTAGCGGGGTACTCAGTTATAGCACAGATACGCAGTATTTT
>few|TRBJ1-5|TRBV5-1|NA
CASSPGAGPSNQPQHF
TGCGCCAGCAGCCCGGGGGCCGGCCCTAGCAATCAGCCCCAGCATTTT
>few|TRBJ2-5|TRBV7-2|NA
CASSDLGETQYF
TGTGCCAGCAGCGACCTAGGGGAGACCCAGTACTTC
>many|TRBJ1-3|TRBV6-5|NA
CASSIQGYGNTIYF
TGTGCCAGCAGTATACAGGGATACGGAAACACCATATATTTT
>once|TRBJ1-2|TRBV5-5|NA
CASSLPYSASAYGYTF
TGTGCCAGCAGCTTGCCCTACAGTGCTTCGGCCTATGGCTACACCTTC
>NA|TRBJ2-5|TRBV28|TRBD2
CASQTSGGIETQYF
TGTGCCAGCCAAACTAGCGGGGGCATAGAGACCCAGTACTTC
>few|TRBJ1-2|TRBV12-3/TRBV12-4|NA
CASTPEGGYTF
TGTGCCAGCACTCCCGAGGGGGGCTACACCTTC
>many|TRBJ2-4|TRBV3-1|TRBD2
CASSRDGLAGRGNIQYF
TGTGCCAGCAGCCGAGATGGACTAGCGGGGAGGGGAAACATTCAGTACTTC
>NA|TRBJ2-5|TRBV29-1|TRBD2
CSAGGGTEETQYF
TGCAGCGCTGGGGGGGGGACTGAAGAGACCCAGTACTTC
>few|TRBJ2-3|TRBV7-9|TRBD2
CASSGGLAGGRPTHTDTQYF
TGTGCCAGCAGTGGGGGACTGGCGGGGGGCCGTCCTACACACACAGATACGCAGTATTTT
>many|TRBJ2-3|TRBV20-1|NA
CSAGRADTQYF
TGCAGTGCAGGGCGCGCAGATACGCAGTATTTT
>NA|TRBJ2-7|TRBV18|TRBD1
CASSPTLTGGLNYEQYF
TGTGCCAGCTCACCCACGTTGACAGGGGGCTTAAACTACGAGCAGTACTTC
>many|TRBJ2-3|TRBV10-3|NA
CAIKRIGETDTQYF
TGTGCCATCAAGAGAATTGGGGAGACAGATACGCAGTATTTT
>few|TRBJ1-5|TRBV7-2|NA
CASSLLGPYSNQPQHF
TGTGCCAGCAGCTTACTGGGACCTTATAGCAATCAGCCCCAGCATTTT
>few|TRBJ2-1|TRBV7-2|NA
CASSLGGAKQFF
TGTGCCAGCAGCTTAGGGGGGGCGAAGCAGTTCTTC
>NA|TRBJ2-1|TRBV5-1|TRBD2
CASIGGAGSYNEQFF
TGCGCCAGCATCGGGGGGGCCGGGTCCTACAATGAGCAGTTCTTC
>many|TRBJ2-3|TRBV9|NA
CASSVDADTQYF
TGTGCCAGCAGCGTAGACGCCGATACGCAGTATTTT
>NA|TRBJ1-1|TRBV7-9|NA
CASTLRSRTEAFF
TGTGCCAGCACCCTCCGCAGCAGAACTGAAGCTTTCTTT
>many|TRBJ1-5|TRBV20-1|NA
CSARSGDPNQPQHF
TGCAGTGCTAGGAGTGGGGACCCCAATCAGCCCCAGCATTTT
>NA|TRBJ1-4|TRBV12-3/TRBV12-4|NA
CASSWGGSVDEKLFF
TGTGCCAGCAGTTGGGGGGGCTCGGTTGATGAAAAACTGTTTTTT
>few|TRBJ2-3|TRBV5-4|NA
CASSFRTEADTQYF
TGTGCCAGCAGCTTTAGGACAGAGGCAGATACGCAGTATTTT
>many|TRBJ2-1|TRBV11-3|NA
CASSSGGGPYNEQFF
TGTGCCAGCAGCTCGGGGGGCGGCCCTTACAATGAGCAGTTCTTC
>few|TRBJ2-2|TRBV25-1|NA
CASSDGRTFTGELFF
TGTGCCAGCAGTGACGGGAGAACTTTCACCGGGGAGCTGTTTTTT
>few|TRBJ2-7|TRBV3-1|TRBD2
CASSQDWGGTEQYF
TGTGCCAGCAGCCAAGACTGGGGGGGGACCGAGCAGTACTTC
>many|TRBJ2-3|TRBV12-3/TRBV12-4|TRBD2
CASSPGGGASTQYF
TGTGCCAGCAGCCCTGGCGGGGGGGCGAGTACGCAGTATTTT
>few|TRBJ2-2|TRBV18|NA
CASSPPGGYGTTGELFF
TGTGCCAGCTCACCACCGGGGGGTTACGGCACCACCGGGGAGCTGTTTTTT
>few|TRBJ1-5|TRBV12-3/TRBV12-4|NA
CASSLGVEFWPQHF
TGTGCCAGCAGTTTGGGGGTAGAGTTTTGGCCCCAGCATTTT
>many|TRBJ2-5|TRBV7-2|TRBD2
CASSQGLASGRETQYF
TGTGCCAGCAGCCAGGGACTAGCGAGCGGGAGAGAGACCCAGTACTTC
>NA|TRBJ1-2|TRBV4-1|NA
CASSQDRIHGYTF
TGCGCCAGCAGCCAAGATCGAATCCATGGCTACACCTTC
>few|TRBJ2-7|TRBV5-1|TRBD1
CASSTPGTGNYEQYF
TGCGCCAGCAGCACGCCCGGGACAGGGAACTACGAGCAGTACTTC